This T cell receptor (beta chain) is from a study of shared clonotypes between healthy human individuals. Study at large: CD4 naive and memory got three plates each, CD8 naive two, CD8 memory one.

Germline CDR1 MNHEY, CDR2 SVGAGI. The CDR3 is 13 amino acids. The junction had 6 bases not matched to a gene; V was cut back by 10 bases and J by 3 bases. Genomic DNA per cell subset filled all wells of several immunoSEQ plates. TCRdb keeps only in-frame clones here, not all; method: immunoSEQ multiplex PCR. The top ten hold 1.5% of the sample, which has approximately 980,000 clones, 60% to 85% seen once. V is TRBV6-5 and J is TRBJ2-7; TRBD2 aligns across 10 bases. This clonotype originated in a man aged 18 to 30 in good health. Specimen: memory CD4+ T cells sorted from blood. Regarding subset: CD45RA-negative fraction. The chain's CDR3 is CATWTSGNYEQYF. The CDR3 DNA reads TGTGCCACCTGGACTAGCGGAAACTACGAGCAGTACTTC.